A single sample gave rise to the 29 T cell receptor beta chains below, sequenced in a study of cytomegalovirus exposure and HLA in healthy donors. This PCR relied on a set of 60 Vbeta primers and 13 Jbeta primers. TCRdb's table, derived via immunoSEQ multiplex PCR, lists solely in-frame clones and lacks some. The sample includes roughly 150,000 clones, about three quarters of them seen just once. The sample consisted of PBMCs. These receptors were taken from a male donor in good health and CMV-seronegative.

CDR3 nucleotide sequence: TGTGCCAGCAGCTTGGGGACTAGCGGGGGAAGGTCACCAGATACGCAGTATTTT. It yields the protein CASSLGTSGGRSPDTQYF. The V call is TRBV5-8, the J call TRBJ2-3; 13 positions agree with TRBD2. Losses at the gene ends were 0 bases for V and 4 bases for J; bases not matched to a gene: 8. Germline V lookup: CDR1 SGHTS, CDR2 YDEGEE. This CDR3 contains 18 residues.

The rearrangement uses TRBV6-5 and TRBJ2-3; TRBD1 agrees at 9 bases. There are 14 residues in the CDR3. CDR1 is MNHEY and CDR2 is SVGAGI in the germline V gene. After removal of 7 bases from V and 8 bases from J, the junction contained 10 bases not matched to a gene. Here the CDR3 DNA reads TGTGCCAGCAAGACAGGGGGAAGCTTAGGTACGCAGTATTTT. Translating it yields CASKTGGSLGTQYF.

In its sample, this clone was seen once. The chain joins TRBV9 to TRBJ2-3; TRBD2 might be the D (6 bases). V lost 1 base and J lost 5, with 11 bases in between. The CDR3 consists of 14 residues. CDR1 SGDLS and CDR2 YYNGEE come from the germline V gene. DNA for the CDR3: TGTGCCAGCAGCGTAAGCCGGACTAAAGATACGCAGTATTTT. Its translation: CASSVSRTKDTQYF.

The rearrangement joins TRBV2 to TRBJ2-7; D is possibly TRBD1 (5 bases). CDR3 length: 14 residues. Trimming removed 6 bases at V and 2 bases at J, with 14 bases between. Germline loops: CDR1 SNHLY, CDR2 FYNNEI. CDR3 protein: CASSPDTGAYEQYF. CDR3 sequence (DNA): TGTGCCAGCAGCCCGGACACGGGTGCCTACGAGCAGTACTTC.

The chain carries TRBV27 and TRBJ1-5, with 11 bases that match TRBD1. Germline V gives CDR1 MNHEY, CDR2 SMNVEV (reference sequence). Trimming took 6 bases from V and 6 from J; bases not matched to a gene: 7. CDR3 length: 15 amino acids. CDR3 sequence: CASSSDRGRVQPQHF. The CDR3 bases are TGTGCCAGCAGCTCGGACAGGGGGCGCGTTCAGCCCCAGCATTTT.

The V and J genes are TRBV7-9 and TRBJ1-2; 7 nucleotides line up with TRBD1. Germline assignment: CDR1 SEHNR and CDR2 FQNEAQ (reference sequence). The length of the CDR3 is 14 residues. V shed 7 bases and J 0 bases; nucleotides not matched to a gene: 5. DNA of the CDR3: TGTGCCAGCATCGGGACAGCGGCTAACTATGGCTACACCTTC. Protein product: CASIGTAANYGYTF.

This clone occurred once. The genes are TRBV29-1 and TRBJ2-3; 8 bases line up with TRBD1. CDR3 size: 13 residues. The germline V gene has CDR1 SQVTM and CDR2 ANQGSEA. J was trimmed by 5 bases and V by 4 bases; bases with no gene match: 5. CDR3 in amino acids: CSVVGQVGDTQYF. In DNA, the CDR3 is TGCAGCGTTGTGGGACAGGTGGGAGATACGCAGTATTTT.

V and J are TRBV7-8 and TRBJ1-3, with D uncertain. Germline CDR1 reads SGHVS; CDR2 reads FQNEAQ. This CDR3 has 14 amino acids. The V and J ends lost 4 bases and 0 bases respectively, with 7 bases between them. The CDR3, as DNA: TGTGCCAGCAGCTACATAATCTCTGGAAACACCATATATTTT. Translation gives CASSYIISGNTIYF.

This rearrangement joins TRBV4-2 to TRBJ1-3; D possibly corresponds to TRBD1 (6 bases). V was cut by 7 bases and J by 0 bases, with 16 bases left in between. Germline CDR1 reads LGHNA; CDR2 reads YNFKEQ. The CDR3 extends over 16 amino acids. For the CDR3, the DNA is TGTGCCAGCACCAAGCAAGGGGACATCTCTGGAAACACCATATATTTT. It codes for CASTKQGDISGNTIYF.

J is TRBJ1-4 and V is TRBV18, with TRBD1 matching over 8 bases. Trimming at V came to 6 bases and at J to 6 bases, leaving 6 bases not matched to a gene. CDR1 is KGHSH, CDR2 LQKENI, per germline. The CDR3 totals 14 residues. The CDR3 DNA reads as TGTGCCAGCTCTGACAGGGGCATGGATGAAAAACTGTTTTTT. Its protein is CASSDRGMDEKLFF.

V and J are TRBV5-4 and TRBJ2-7; 9 positions agree with TRBD1. The CDR3 extends over 20 amino acids. V lost 4 bases, J lost 0 bases, and 20 bases stayed unmatched. Germline V gives CDR1 SGHNT, CDR2 YYREEE (reference sequence). The CDR3: CASSPWGTGPLFYSSYEQYF. CDR3 DNA sequence: TGTGCCAGCAGCCCGTGGGGGACAGGGCCATTATTTTACAGCTCCTACGAGCAGTACTTC.

This rearrangement joins TRBV7-2 to TRBJ2-3; 8 bases line up with TRBD2. Per the germline V gene, CDR1 is SGHTA and CDR2 is FQGNSA. Germline trimming cut 1 base from V and 6 bases from J; bases unmatched to any gene: 12. CDR3 length equals 17 residues. The CDR3 sequence: CASSLGRSAREVDTQYF. CDR3 sequence (DNA): TGTGCCAGCAGCTTAGGGAGGAGCGCGCGGGAGGTCGATACGCAGTATTTT.

CDR3 DNA sequence: TGTGCCAGCAGTTACTCGAGTAAGGGGGCAGATACGCAGTATTTT. This codes for CASSYSSKGADTQYF. The chain combines TRBV6-5 with TRBJ2-3, with D possibly matching TRBD1 (6 bases). V gave up 0 bases and J gave up 4 bases, with 11 bases separating them. The CDR3 is made up of 15 amino acids. Germline CDR1 reads MNHEY; CDR2 reads SVGAGI.

The chain links TRBV6-5 to TRBJ1-1; D gene ambiguous. The CDR3 runs 13 residues. In germline, CDR1 is MNHEY, CDR2 SVGAGI. The V end was cut by 0 bases, the J end by 6 bases, with 8 bases between. This chain's CDR3 is CASSYSGRSEAFF. The CDR3 DNA follows: TGTGCCAGCAGTTACTCGGGGAGGTCTGAAGCTTTCTTT.

V usage is TRBV7-3 and J usage is TRBJ2-3, with D maybe TRBD1 (5 bases). The CDR3 covers 13 residues. Germline lookup yields CDR1 SGHTA and CDR2 FQGTGA. With 5 bases removed from V and 4 bases from J, the gap between germline ends came to 10 bases. CDR3 sequence: CASSKQGPDTQYF. The CDR3 DNA reads as TGTGCCAGCAGCAAGCAGGGTCCAGATACGCAGTATTTT.

V and J are TRBV29-1 and TRBJ2-2; D remains unclear. This CDR3 comprises 11 residues. The germline gives CDR1 SQVTM, CDR2 ANQGSEA. V was cut by 6 bases and J by 5 bases, with 7 bases left in between. The CDR3 spells CSVASTGELFF. The DNA for the CDR3 is TGCAGCGTCGCCAGTACCGGGGAGCTGTTTTTT.

The chain has TRBV29-1 and TRBJ2-3; D possibly corresponds to TRBD1 (5 bases). The V end lost 2 bases, the J end lost 6 bases, and 6 bases lay between the germline ends. Per germline, CDR1 SQVTM and CDR2 ANQGSEA. This CDR3 contains 11 residues. The CDR3 DNA follows: TGCAGCGTTGAATACAGGGATACGCAGTATTTT. Its translation: CSVEYRDTQYF.

The chain combines TRBV2 with TRBJ1-5, with D possibly being TRBD1 (5 bases). CDR3 length: 15 amino acids. Trimming shortened V by 6 bases and J by 1 base, and 13 bases separated the two germline ends. Germline V CDR1 and CDR2: SNHLY, FYNNEI. Written as DNA, the CDR3 is TGTGCCAGCAGGGGGGGGACGATAAGCAATCAGCCCCAGCATTTT. Its translation is CASRGGTISNQPQHF.

This clone occurred once. The chain is built from TRBV7-6 and TRBJ2-3, with 8 bases fitting TRBD2. J was trimmed by 1 base and V by 5 bases; bases with no gene match: 2. The germline V gene has CDR1 SGHVS and CDR2 FNYEAQ. The CDR3 runs to 14 residues. DNA of the CDR3: TGTGCCAGCAGCCGGCGGGGGGGCACAGATACGCAGTATTTT. Translating it yields CASSRRGGTDTQYF.

This chain connects TRBV29-1 to TRBJ2-1; TRBD1 aligns across 7 bases. The CDR3 has 17 amino acids. V lost 4 bases, J lost 0 bases, and 12 bases stayed unmatched. The V gene's germline CDR1 is SQVTM and CDR2 ANQGSEA. For the CDR3, the DNA is TGCAGCGTTGGAGTCAGGGGGTCCCTTGGCTCCTACAATGAGCAGTTCTTC. Its protein is CSVGVRGSLGSYNEQFF.

This clone showed up just once. The junction differs from germline at one of its ends, possibly a read error. This sequence joins TRBV5-6 and TRBJ2-5, with TRBD1 matching 11 bases. The germline CDR1 and CDR2 sequences are SGHDT and YYEEEE. The CDR3 sequence is 14 residues long. CDR3 DNA: TGTGCCAGCAACTTGGGGACAGGGGGACAGACCCAGTACTTC. This translates into CASNLGTGGQTQYF.

The CDR3 loop reads CASSPLAELNTGELFF. In nucleotides, the CDR3 is TGTGCCAGCTCACCACTAGCGGAACTGAACACCGGGGAGCTGTTTTTT. The V call is TRBV18, the J call TRBJ2-2; tentative D call: TRBD2 (6 bases). V gave up 1 base and J gave up 1 base, with 10 bases separating them. This CDR3 spans 16 amino acids. Germline V gene data show CDR1 as KGHSH and CDR2 as LQKENI.

The rearrangement joins TRBV11-1 to TRBJ2-1; tentatively, D is TRBD1 (5 bases). Trimming stripped 2 bases from V and 2 bases from J, with 16 bases between. CDR1 and CDR2 from the germline V gene are SGHAT and FQDESV (reference sequence). This CDR3 is 17 amino acids long. CDR3 sequence reads: CASSLPTSQGAYNEQFF. DNA of the CDR3: TGTGCCAGCAGCTTACCAACTTCTCAGGGTGCCTACAATGAGCAGTTCTTC.

The V call is TRBV6-1, the J call TRBJ2-1, with a weak D call TRBD2 (5 bases). Germline loops: CDR1 MNHNS, CDR2 SASEGT. CDR3 length: 14 residues. Trimming took off 6 bases at V and 7 bases at J, with 16 bases between the two ends. Written as DNA, the CDR3 is TGTGCCAGCAGACCCGGGATCTTGGCGAATGAGCAGTTCTTC. This sequence encodes CASRPGILANEQFF.

In its sample, this clone was seen once. V usage is TRBV6-4 and J usage is TRBJ1-2; the D gene is possibly TRBD1 (5 bases). This CDR3 is 15 amino acids long. Between the trimmed V and J ends, which lost 2 bases and 7 bases, there was a span of 17 bases. Germline CDR1 MRHNA, CDR2 SNTAGT. The CDR3 DNA sequence: TGTGCCAGCAGTGACCTGACAAGGGGCCCTTCTGGCTACACCTTC. Translating gives CASSDLTRGPSGYTF.

The chain employs TRBV5-1 and TRBJ1-2; TRBD1 matches at 8 bases. The CDR3 consists of 12 residues. V lost 3 bases and J lost 8; bases outside the gene matches: 3. Per germline, CDR1 SGHRS and CDR2 YFSETQ. The CDR3 loop is CASSSRGLGYTF. The CDR3 bases are TGCGCCAGCAGCTCCAGGGGGCTCGGCTACACCTTC.

The chain joins TRBV7-3 to TRBJ2-1, with a tentative D call TRBD1 (6 bases). This CDR3 region has 13 residues. The V gene lost 4 bases and the J gene lost 6 bases, with 10 bases spanning the gap. The germline gives CDR1 SGHTA, CDR2 FQGTGA. CDR3 residues: CASSSIGGNEQFF. CDR3 DNA sequence: TGTGCCAGCAGCTCTATAGGGGGCAATGAGCAGTTCTTC. Full variable domain (missing parts from reference TRBV7-3 and TRBJ2-1): GAGVSQTPSNKVTEKGKYVELRCDPISGHTALYWYRQSLGQGPEFLIYFQGTGAADDSGLPNDRFFAVRPEGSVSTLKIQRTERGDSAVYLCASSSIGGNEQFFGPGTRLTVL.

The DNA for the CDR3 is TGTGCCAGCAGCTTAGAGGGGGGGAAGAACACTGAAGCTTTCTTT. It codes for CASSLEGGKNTEAFF. V and J are TRBV11-2 and TRBJ1-1; tentative D call: TRBD1 (5 bases). Trimming removed 0 bases at V and 1 base at J, with 9 bases between. This CDR3 has 15 amino acids. CDR1 and CDR2 (germline): SGHAT, FQNNGV.

The chain recombines TRBV12-5 with TRBJ1-1, with D possibly being TRBD1 (6 bases). The CDR3 is made up of 13 amino acids. Trimming stripped 6 bases from V and 4 bases from J, with 12 bases between. CDR1 LGHNT and CDR2 FRNRAP come from the germline V gene. In DNA, the CDR3 is TGTGCTAGTGGGAAGGGGGGGGCCACTGAAGCTTTCTTT. Residues: CASGKGGATEAFF.